Shown below are 8 T cell receptor beta chains from a single sample sequenced in a study of OX40 agonist ivuxolimab in advanced cancers. The protocol was immunoSEQ multiplex PCR, while the TCRdb copy is restricted to in-frame clones and leaves out a portion. The repertoire holds about 28,000 clones, with about 80% as singletons. Source: CD4+ or CD8+ T cells sorted from blood, taken in a trial of the OX40 agonist ivuxolimab. All receptors derive from an adult with an advanced solid tumor such as melanoma, head and neck, liver or kidney cancer.

The V call is TRBV2, the J call TRBJ2-1; TRBD2 agrees at 10 bases. V was clipped by 4 bases and J by 7 bases; unmatched bases: 13. Germline-derived CDR1 and CDR2 are SNHLY and FYNNEI. This CDR3 is built from 17 residues. CDR3 sequence (DNA): TGTGCCAGCAGTGGTAGGGTTGGGAGCGGGGGGGCGAATGAGCAGTTCTTC. Protein product: CASSGRVGSGGANEQFF.

The V gene is TRBV7-3, the J gene TRBJ2-6; TRBD1 matches 10 bases. Germline V gene sequence: CDR1 SGHTA, CDR2 FQGTGA. V lost 5 bases to trimming and J lost 1 base; unmatched junction nucleotides: 11. The CDR3 totals 19 residues. CDR3 in amino acids: CASSATRPGQGSGANVLTF. The CDR3 DNA sequence: TGTGCCAGCAGCGCAACCCGTCCGGGACAGGGGTCTGGGGCCAACGTCCTGACTTTC.

The chain carries TRBV19 and TRBJ1-1; no reliable D call. The CDR3 is 12 residues long. CDR1 is LNHDA and CDR2 is SQIVND in the germline V gene (reference sequence). Trimming pared 3 bases from V and 1 base from J, leaving 3 bases between. CDR3: CASSIGNTEAFF. The CDR3 region has the DNA TGTGCCAGTAGTATTGGGAACACTGAAGCTTTCTTT.

This sequence joins TRBV5-6 and TRBJ1-1; TRBD1 matches at 7 bases. The length of the CDR3 is 12 residues. V lost 10 bases and J lost 3; bases outside the gene matches: 6. Germline V lookup: CDR1 SGHDT, CDR2 YYEEEE. CDR3: CAVGTEDTEAFF. DNA for the CDR3: TGTGCCGTGGGGACAGAAGACACTGAAGCTTTCTTT.

This sequence joins TRBV5-5 and TRBJ2-2, with TRBD1 matching 11 bases. CDR3 size: 14 residues. The germline CDR1 and CDR2 sequences are SGHKS and YYEKEE (reference sequence). J gave up 4 bases and V 4 bases, and 0 bases lay outside the gene matches. CDR3 DNA: TGTGCCAGCAGCGGGACAGGGGGCACCGGGGAGCTGTTTTTT. Amino acids: CASSGTGGTGELFF.

This chain connects TRBV19 to TRBJ1-1; D unclear. V shed 7 bases and J shed 5 bases, with 8 bases lying between them. CDR1 is LNHDA, CDR2 SQIVND, per germline (reference sequence). The CDR3 has 11 amino acids. CDR3 amino acids: CASIKGTEAFF. DNA of the CDR3: TGTGCCAGTATTAAGGGAACTGAAGCTTTCTTT.

The gene calls are TRBV6-9 and TRBJ1-5, with D perhaps TRBD1 (6 bases). Germline V gene data show CDR1 as MNHGY and CDR2 as SVAAGI. With 7 bases removed from V and 9 bases from J, the gap between germline ends came to 13 bases. CDR3 size: 12 residues. CDR3 DNA sequence: TGTGCCAGCACCACGGGGGCCGGGCCCCAGCATTTT. This codes for CASTTGAGPQHF.

This clone has only a few counts. The chain has TRBV7-7 and TRBJ2-7; a weak D match, TRBD1 (6 bases). CDR3 size: 15 residues. Trimming stripped 5 bases from V and 2 bases from J, with 16 bases between. In germline, CDR1 is SSHAT, CDR2 FNYEAQ (reference sequence). The DNA for the CDR3 is TGTGCCAGCAGCCCCAGGGCAGGGGCGCCCTACGAGCAGTACTTC. Translated, it gives CASSPRAGAPYEQYF.